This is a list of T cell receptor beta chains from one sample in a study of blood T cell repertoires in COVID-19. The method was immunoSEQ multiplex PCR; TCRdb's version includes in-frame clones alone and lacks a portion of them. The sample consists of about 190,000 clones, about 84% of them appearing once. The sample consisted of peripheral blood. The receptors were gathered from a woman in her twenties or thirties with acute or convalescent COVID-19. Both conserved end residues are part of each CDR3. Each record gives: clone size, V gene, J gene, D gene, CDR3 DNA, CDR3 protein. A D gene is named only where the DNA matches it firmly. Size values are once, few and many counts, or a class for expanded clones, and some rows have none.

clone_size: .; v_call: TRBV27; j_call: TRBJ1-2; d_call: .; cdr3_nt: TGTGCCAGCGCTTCGGGAATTCAACTAGGCGACTATGGCTACACCTTC; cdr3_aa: CASASGIQLGDYGYTF
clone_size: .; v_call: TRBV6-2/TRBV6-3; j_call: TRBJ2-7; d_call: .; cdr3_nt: TGTGCCAGCAGTTACAGACAGTACGAGCAGTACTTC; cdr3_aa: CASSYRQYEQYF
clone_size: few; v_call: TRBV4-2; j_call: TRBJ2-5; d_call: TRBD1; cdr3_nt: TGTGCCAGCAGCCAAGATTTTTGGGGACAGAACCAAGAGACCCAGTACTTC; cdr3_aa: CASSQDFWGQNQETQYF
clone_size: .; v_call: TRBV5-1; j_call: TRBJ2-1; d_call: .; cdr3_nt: TGCGCCAGCAGCCCCGGGTGGATGGAGCAGTTCTTC; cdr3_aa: CASSPGWMEQFF
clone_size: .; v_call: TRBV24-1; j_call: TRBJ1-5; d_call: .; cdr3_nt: TGTGCCACCACGACCCGGGTCCCGAGCTATAATCAGCCCCAGCATTTT; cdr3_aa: CATTTRVPSYNQPQHF
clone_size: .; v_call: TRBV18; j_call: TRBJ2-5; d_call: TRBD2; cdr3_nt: TGTGCCAGCTCACGGACTAGCGGACAAGAGACCCAGTACTTC; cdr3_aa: CASSRTSGQETQYF
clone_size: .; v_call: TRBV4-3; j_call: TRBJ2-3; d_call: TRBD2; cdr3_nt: TGCGCCAGCAGCACGAGGGCGAGCGGGGGGGCTTCCAGCACAGATACGCAGTATTTT; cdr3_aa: CASSTRASGGASSTDTQYF
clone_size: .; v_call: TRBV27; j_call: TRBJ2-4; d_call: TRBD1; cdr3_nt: TGTGCCAGCAGTCGACAGGGGTCCGCCAAAAACATTCAGTACTTC; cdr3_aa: CASSRQGSAKNIQYF
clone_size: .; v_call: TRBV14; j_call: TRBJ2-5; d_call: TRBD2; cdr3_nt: TGTGCCAGCAGCCAAAGACTAGCGGGGGGCCGGGAGACCCAGTACTTC; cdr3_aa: CASSQRLAGGRETQYF
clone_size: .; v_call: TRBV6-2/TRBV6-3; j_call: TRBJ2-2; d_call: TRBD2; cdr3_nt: TGTGCCAGCAGTTACTCGGAATCCGGGACTAGCGGGAGGGACACCGGGGAGCTGTTTTTT; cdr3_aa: CASSYSESGTSGRDTGELFF
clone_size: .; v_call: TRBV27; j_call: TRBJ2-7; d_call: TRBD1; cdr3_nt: TGTGCCAGCAGTGTCGGACAGGGGCTATACGAGCAGTACTTC; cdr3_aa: CASSVGQGLYEQYF
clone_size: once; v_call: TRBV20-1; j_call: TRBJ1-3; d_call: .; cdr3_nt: TGCAGTGCAACTCCTGGAAACACCATATATTTT; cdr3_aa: CSATPGNTIYF
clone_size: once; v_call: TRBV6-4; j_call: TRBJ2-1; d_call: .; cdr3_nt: TGTGCCAGCAGGCGGCGAGCGGATAGCTCCTACAATGAGCAGTTCTTC; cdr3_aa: CASRRRADSSYNEQFF
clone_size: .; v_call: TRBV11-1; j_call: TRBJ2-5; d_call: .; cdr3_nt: TGTGCCAGCAGCTTAGGGGGGCGATGGGAAGAGACCCAGTACTTC; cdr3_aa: CASSLGGRWEETQYF
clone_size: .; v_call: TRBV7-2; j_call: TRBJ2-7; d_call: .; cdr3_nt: TGTGCCAGCAGCTCCGGCGGACATTCCTCCTACGAGCAGTACTTC; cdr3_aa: CASSSGGHSSYEQYF
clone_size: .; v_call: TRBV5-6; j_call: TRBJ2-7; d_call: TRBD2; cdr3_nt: TGTGCCAGCAGCTTGTTGACTAGCGGGGCATACTACGAGCAGTACTTC; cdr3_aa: CASSLLTSGAYYEQYF
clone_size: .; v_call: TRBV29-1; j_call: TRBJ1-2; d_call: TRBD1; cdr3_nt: TGCAGCGTTGACGAGCAGGGGGATGGCTACACCTTC; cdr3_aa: CSVDEQGDGYTF
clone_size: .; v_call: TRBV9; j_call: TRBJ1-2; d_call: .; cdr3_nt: TGTGCCAGCAGCGTCTTTGAGGTGTGGGAGGCTAACTATGGCTACACCTTC; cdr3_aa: CASSVFEVWEANYGYTF
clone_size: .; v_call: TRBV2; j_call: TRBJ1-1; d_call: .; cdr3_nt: TGTGCCAGCAGTCCCCAAACACAGAACACTGAAGCTTTCTTT; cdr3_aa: CASSPQTQNTEAFF
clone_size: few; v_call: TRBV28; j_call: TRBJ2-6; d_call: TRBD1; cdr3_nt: TGTGCCAGCAGTCTCAAAACAGGGGCCTCTGGGGCCAACGTCCTGACTTTC; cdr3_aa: CASSLKTGASGANVLTF
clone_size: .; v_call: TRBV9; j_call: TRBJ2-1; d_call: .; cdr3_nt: TGTGCCAGCAGCACGGGTTCGGTCTCCTACAATGAGCAGTTCTTC; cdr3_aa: CASSTGSVSYNEQFF
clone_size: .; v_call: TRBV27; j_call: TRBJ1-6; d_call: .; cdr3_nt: TGTGCCAGCAGTTTGTCGAGATCACCCCTCCACTTT; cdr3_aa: CASSLSRSPLHF
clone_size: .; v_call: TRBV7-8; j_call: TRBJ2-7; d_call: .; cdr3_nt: TGTGCCAGCAGCTTAGCGTCGTCAGGGTTGCGGTACGAGCAGTACTTC; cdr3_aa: CASSLASSGLRYEQYF
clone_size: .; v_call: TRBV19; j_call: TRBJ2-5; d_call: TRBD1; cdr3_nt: TGTGCCAGTAGCCCGCAGTGGACAGGGGGTCGAGAGACCCAGTACTTC; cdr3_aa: CASSPQWTGGRETQYF
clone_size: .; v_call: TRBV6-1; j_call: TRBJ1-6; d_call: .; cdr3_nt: TGTGCCAGCAGTGGGGGGGGCCAGGGGCGGTCTAGTTCACCCCTCCACTTT; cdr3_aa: CASSGGGQGRSSSPLHF
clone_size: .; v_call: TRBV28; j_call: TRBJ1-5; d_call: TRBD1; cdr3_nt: TGTGCCAGCAGTGGACAGGGCGGCCGCAATCAGCCCCAGCATTTT; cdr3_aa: CASSGQGGRNQPQHF
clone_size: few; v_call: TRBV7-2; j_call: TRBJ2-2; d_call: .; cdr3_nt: TGTGCCAGCAGCGTTCAGGTGAACACCGGGGAGCTGTTTTTT; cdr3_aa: CASSVQVNTGELFF
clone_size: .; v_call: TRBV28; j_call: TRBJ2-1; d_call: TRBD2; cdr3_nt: TGTGCCAGCAGTAGCTTTCTAGGACTAGCGACGACTTACAATGAGCAGTTCTTC; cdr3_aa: CASSSFLGLATTYNEQFF
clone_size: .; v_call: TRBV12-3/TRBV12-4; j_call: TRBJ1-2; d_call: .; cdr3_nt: TGTGCCAGCAGTTTTGGGTGGGCCTATGGCTACACCTTC; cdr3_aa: CASSFGWAYGYTF
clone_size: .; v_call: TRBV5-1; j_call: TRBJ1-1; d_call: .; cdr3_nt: TGCGCCAGCAACAGGGACAACACTGAAGCTTTCTTT; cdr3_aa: CASNRDNTEAFF
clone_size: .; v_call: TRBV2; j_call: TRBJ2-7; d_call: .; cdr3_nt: TGTGCCAGCAGTGAGGCGCAGGGGAAATACGAGCAGTACTTC; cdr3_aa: CASSEAQGKYEQYF
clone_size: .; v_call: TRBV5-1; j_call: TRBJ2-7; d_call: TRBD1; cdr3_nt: TGCGCCAGCAGCTCCATGGGACAGCAAATCCTTCCCCACGAGCAGTACTTC; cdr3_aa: CASSSMGQQILPHEQYF
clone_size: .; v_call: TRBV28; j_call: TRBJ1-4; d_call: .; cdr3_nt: TGTGCCAGCAGTTTACCGCGGGCAACTAATGAAAAACTGTTTTTT; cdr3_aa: CASSLPRATNEKLFF
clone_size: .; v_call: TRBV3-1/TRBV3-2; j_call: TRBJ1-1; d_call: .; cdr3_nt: TGTGCCAGCACCCCAGGGGCAGGATTCACTGAAGCTTTCTTT; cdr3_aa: CASTPGAGFTEAFF
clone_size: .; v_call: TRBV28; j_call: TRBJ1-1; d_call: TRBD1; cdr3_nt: TGTGCCAGCAGCCTTCAACAGGGGTCTGAAGCTTTCTTT; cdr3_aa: CASSLQQGSEAFF
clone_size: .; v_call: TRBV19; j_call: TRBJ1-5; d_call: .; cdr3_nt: TGTGCCAGTAGTATTTCGTTCGGGGGCAATCAGCCCCAGCATTTT; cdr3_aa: CASSISFGGNQPQHF
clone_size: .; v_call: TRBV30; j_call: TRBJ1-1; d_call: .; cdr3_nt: TGTGCCTGGGGGGTTCAGGGTTACACTGAAGCTTTCTTT; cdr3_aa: CAWGVQGYTEAFF
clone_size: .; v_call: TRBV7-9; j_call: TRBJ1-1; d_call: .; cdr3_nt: TGTGCCAGCAGCTGGGGCGGGGGCAGGACTGAAGCTTTCTTT; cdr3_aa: CASSWGGGRTEAFF
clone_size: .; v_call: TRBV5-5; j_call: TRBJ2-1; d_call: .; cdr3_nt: TGTGCCAGCGGTGAGACTGGTGGGTCCTACAATGAGCAGTTCTTC; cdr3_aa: CASGETGGSYNEQFF
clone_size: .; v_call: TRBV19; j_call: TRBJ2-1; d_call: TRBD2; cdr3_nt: TGTGCCAGTTCACTAGCGGGAGGATGGAATGAGCAGTTCTTC; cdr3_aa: CASSLAGGWNEQFF
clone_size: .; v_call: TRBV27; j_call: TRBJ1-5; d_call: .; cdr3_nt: TGTGCCAGCAGTTTATATTCCAGGGCTAGCAATCAGCCCCAGCATTTT; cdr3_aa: CASSLYSRASNQPQHF
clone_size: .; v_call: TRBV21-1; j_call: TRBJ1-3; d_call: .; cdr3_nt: TGTGCCAGCAGGGACAGGGAATCCGGAAACACCATATATTTT; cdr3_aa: CASRDRESGNTIYF
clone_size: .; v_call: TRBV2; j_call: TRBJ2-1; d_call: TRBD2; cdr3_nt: TGTGCCAGCAGTTCCTTAAGCGGGAGCAATGAGCAGTTCTTC; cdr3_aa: CASSSLSGSNEQFF
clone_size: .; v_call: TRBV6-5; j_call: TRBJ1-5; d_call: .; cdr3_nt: TGTGCCAGCAGTATCCAGGGTGGCAATCAGCCCCAGCATTTT; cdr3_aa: CASSIQGGNQPQHF
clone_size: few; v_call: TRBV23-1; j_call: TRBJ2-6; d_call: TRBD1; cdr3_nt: TGCGCCAGCAGTCATACGGCCGGGACAGGATCTGGGGCCAACGTCCTGACTTTC; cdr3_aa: CASSHTAGTGSGANVLTF
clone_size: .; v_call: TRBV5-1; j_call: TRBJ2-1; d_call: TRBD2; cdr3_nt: TGCGCCAGCAGCCAGAGCGGGACCTCCTACAATGAGCAGTTCTTC; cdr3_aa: CASSQSGTSYNEQFF
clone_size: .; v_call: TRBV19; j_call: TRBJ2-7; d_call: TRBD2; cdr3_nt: TGTGCCAGTAGTATTGGAACTTTCTCCGTTGAGGTCAGGCGTAATAGCGGGAGCGACTACGAGCAGTACTTC; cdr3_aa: CASSIGTFSVEVRRNSGSDYEQYF
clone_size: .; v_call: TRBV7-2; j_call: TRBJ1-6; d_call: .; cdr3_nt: TGTGCCAGCAGCTTAAGACAAACTAATTCACCCCTCCACTTT; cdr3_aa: CASSLRQTNSPLHF
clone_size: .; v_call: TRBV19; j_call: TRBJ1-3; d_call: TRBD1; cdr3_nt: TGTGCCAGTAAAAAATCACAGGGGGCTTCTGGAAACACCATATATTTT; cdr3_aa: CASKKSQGASGNTIYF
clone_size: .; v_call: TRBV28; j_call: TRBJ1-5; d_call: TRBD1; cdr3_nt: TGTGCCAGCAGGGTAGGGACACAGGGGAATCAGCCCCAGCATTTT; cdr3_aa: CASRVGTQGNQPQHF
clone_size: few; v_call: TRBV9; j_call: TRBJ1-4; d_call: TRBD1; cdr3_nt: TGTGCCAGCAGCTCGACAGGGACCGCCAATGAAAAACTGTTTTTT; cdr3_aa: CASSSTGTANEKLFF